This paragraph covers one T cell receptor (beta chain) sequence. The antigen it recognizes is unknown. No clone much larger than this one lies a single base away; base qualities are absent. This entry is derived from a study of T cell responses to AZD1222 COVID-19 vaccine listed by TCRdb under 2021. Describing the broader study: AZD1222 recipients with second doses at about 4 weeks or about 12 weeks were pooled, because spike-specific TCR depth and breadth did not differ between schedules. TCR sequencing covered some 240 trial participants: about 210 given two doses of AZD1222 and some 25 given two doses of MenACWY control vaccine. Trial participants were enrolled by age into subgroups of 18-55, 56-69 and 70-plus years, and about 150, 27 and 61 TCR-sequenced participants, respectively, were included in these subgroups.

The CDR3 regions of human TCRbeta chains were analyzed by immunosequencing. In the source study's methods: Repertoire TCRs were matched against a reference library of SARS-CoV-2-specific TCRs generated with the MIRA antigen-specificity platform. Breadth was defined as the fraction of unique TCRs that were SARS-CoV-2-associated, and depth was defined as the fraction of total T cells that were SARS-CoV-2-associated. Using the MIRA data, each spike-specific TCR was assigned both to the spike region to which the TCR was reactive and to a CD4 or CD8 class. Log10-transformed breadth and depth values were compared by one-way ANOVA with Sidak's multiple comparisons tests. What TCRdb holds here is the immuneACCESS table cut down to in-frame rearrangements. Part of the clones is not present; checked against another copy, under half of the missing clones reflect an unresolved V gene, and the others are unexplained. The V and J calls and clone size are taken from that table; D and trimming were inferred from the DNA. The sample table lists about 150,000 clones, 90% of them with a count of one. Approximately 20% of the sample belongs to the ten largest clones.

The time point label of this sample denotes: baseline before first vaccination. Vaccinee samples came from UK trials COV001 and COV002, including a single-blind randomized controlled phase 2/3 trial of AZD1222 (ChAdOx1 nCoV-19) in healthy adults. For TCRbeta chain sequencing, PBMC samples were collected from trial participants at day 0 and at day 28 after the second dose. General study outcomes and caveats: Participants were mostly white British, with more females than males. The authors suggested clonal diversity may have been underestimated. The vaccine-associated CD4 TCRs covered the entire spike protein, and the dominant responses fell in regions 160-218 and 743-854. Conclusions about previously exposed vaccinees are limited, since just a handful of AZD1222 recipients were seropositive for SARS-CoV-2 at baseline. Reportedly, almost half of the unique spike-specific TCRs recognized epitopes lying outside the regions that are mutated in the B.1.351 and B.1.1.7 variants. After two AZD1222 doses, spike-specific TCR breadth and depth were significantly higher than at day 0 and than in MenACWY recipients. The 56-69-year group was small, and its depth increase did not reach significance, likely because of low power. Because no samples from the day 14 peak response were available, repertoires could be characterized only after the peak T cell response.

According to the germline V gene, CDR1 reads SGHTS and CDR2 reads YDEGEE. V is pruned by 2 bases and J by 4 bases, leaving 6 bases of the junction without a gene match. Its CDR3 holds 15 amino acids, cysteine through phenylalanine. Left in the record is the CDR3 DNA by itself, 45 bases read in frame from the first base. The sequence is built from TRBV5-8 and TRBJ1-3; TRBD1 aligns with 7 central bases. The specimen was peripheral blood, collected on day 0 of AZD1222 vaccination. The TCR comes from an adult in good health. The CDR3 has the sequence CASSFPQGTGNTIYF. The sequence in DNA is TGTGCCAGCAGCTTCCCACAGGGGACAGGAAACACCATATATTTT.